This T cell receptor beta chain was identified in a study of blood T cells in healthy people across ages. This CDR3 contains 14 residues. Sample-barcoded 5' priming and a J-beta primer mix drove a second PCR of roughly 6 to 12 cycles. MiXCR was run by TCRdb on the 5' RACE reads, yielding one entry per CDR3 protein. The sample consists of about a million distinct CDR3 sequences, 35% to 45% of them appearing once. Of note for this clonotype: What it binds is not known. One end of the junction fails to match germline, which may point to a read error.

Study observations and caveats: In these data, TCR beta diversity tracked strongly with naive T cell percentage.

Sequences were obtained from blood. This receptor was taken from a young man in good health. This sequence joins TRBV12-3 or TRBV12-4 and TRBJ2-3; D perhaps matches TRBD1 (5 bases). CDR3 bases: TGTGCCAGCAGTTCAGTGGTGGGGCCAGATGCGCAGTATTTT. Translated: CASSSVVGPDAQYF.